This T cell receptor beta chain was recovered during a study of beta chain features in type 1 diabetes. General study results and limits: People with Type 1 diabetes carried modestly yet significantly shorter TCRB CDR3s in all four CD4+ subsets.

Expressed TCRB transcripts were sequenced, since all the RNA that had been isolated was reverse transcribed. Only in-frame clones appear in the TCRdb table, and some are missing; sequencing was by immunoSEQ multiplex PCR. The sample holds 600,000 to 750,000 clones, around 11% seen once. This clone was detected a few times. Antigen specificity is unknown. Via the markers CD45RO/CCR7/CD25/CD127/CD95/CD27, stem cell-like memory, regulatory, central memory and naive CD4+ cells were sorted. The receptor was isolated from a man aged 25 to 40 with type 1 diabetes. Sequencing used naive CD4+ T cells from blood.

CDR3 nucleotide sequence: TGTGCCAGCAGAAGGGTCGGGGGCCAGAACACCGGGGAGCTGTTTTTT. It is translated as CASRRVGGQNTGELFF. This chain uses TRBV7-8 with TRBJ2-2; D could derive from TRBD1 or TRBD2 (6 bases each). The V gene's germline CDR1 is SGHVS and CDR2 FQNEAQ. This CDR3 is built from 16 residues. V shed 6 bases and J shed 1 base, with 15 bases lying between them.